This T cell receptor beta chain is from a study of T cell responses to AZD1222 COVID-19 vaccine. Study overall: Pooling of second doses given at about 4 or about 12 weeks was done. General observations from the study: Females made up more of the donors, who were largely white British, and clonal diversity may have come out too low. Spike regions recognized by vaccine-associated CD4 TCRs spanned the protein, led by 160-218 and 743-854.

CDR1 and CDR2 (germline): LNHNV, YYDKDF (reference sequence). CDR3 length: 15 residues. V was clipped by 1 base and J by 0 bases, with 8 bases between them. Profiled with immunoSEQ multiplex PCR; TCRdb holds only in-frame clones, not every one. The sample yields around 130,000 clones, 85% to 90% seen once. With respect to this clone: Antigen: not known.

The TCR sequence derives from an adult in good health. Specimen: peripheral blood, collected on day 0 of AZD1222 vaccination. The chain recombines TRBV15 with TRBJ2-3; D is unresolved. CDR3 nucleotides: TGTGCCACCAGCAGAGGAAGGCTTAGCACAGATACGCAGTATTTT. Its protein is CATSRGRLSTDTQYF.